The rows below give T cell receptor beta chains drawn from one sample of a study of cytomegalovirus exposure and HLA in healthy donors. Assay: immunoSEQ multiplex PCR; the TCRdb copy retains only in-frame clones and omits some. The sample includes about 110,000 clones, 86% of them seen just once. The sequencing sample was made of PBMCs. The origin of the receptors is a woman aged 18-29 years in good health and CMV-seropositive. Each CDR3 is given with its conserved first and last residue. D genes are given only for firm matches. Some rows have no size entry. The others give once, few or many, or a class for an expanded clone.

TRBV6-1	TRBJ2-5	NA	TRBD1	CASTRGQVQETQYF	TGTGCCAGCACCCGAGGACAGGTTCAAGAGACCCAGTACTTC
TRBV27	TRBJ2-1	NA	NA	CASSPTGWGNEQFF	TGTGCCAGCAGTCCGACAGGCTGGGGTAATGAGCAGTTCTTC
TRBV5-1	TRBJ2-5	few	TRBD1	CASSLTTGGETQYF	TGCGCCAGCAGCTTGACGACAGGGGGCGAGACCCAGTACTTC
TRBV7-9	TRBJ1-2	once	TRBD1	CASSLFGTGTAYGYTF	TGTGCCAGCAGCTTATTCGGTACCGGGACAGCCTATGGCTACACCTTC
TRBV21-1	TRBJ1-5	NA	NA	CAHPAGNSNQPQHF	TGTGCCCACCCCGCCGGGAATAGCAATCAGCCCCAGCATTTT
TRBV2	TRBJ2-1	once	NA	CASRDRGHYNEQFF	TGTGCCAGCAGGGATAGGGGCCATTACAATGAGCAGTTCTTC
TRBV12-5	TRBJ2-5	NA	NA	CASGLVPLATGETQYF	TGTGCTAGTGGTTTGGTCCCTTTAGCGACCGGAGAGACCCAGTACTTC
TRBV6-1	TRBJ1-1	NA	NA	CASTIGSTEAFF	TGTGCCAGCACGATTGGGAGCACTGAAGCTTTCTTT
TRBV5-6	TRBJ2-7	NA	TRBD1	CASSLPGTGTYEQYF	TGTGCCAGCAGCCTCCCCGGGACAGGTACCTACGAGCAGTACTTC
TRBV6-4	TRBJ2-3	NA	TRBD2	CASSVSSGGTDTQYF	TGTGCCAGCAGTGTCTCTAGCGGGGGCACAGATACGCAGTATTTT
TRBV4-1	TRBJ2-3	NA	NA	CASSQGRQRLWSTDTQYF	TGCGCCAGCAGCCAAGGGCGCCAGCGGCTATGGAGCACAGATACGCAGTATTTT
TRBV14	TRBJ1-3	NA	NA	CASSQEGFGNTIYF	TGTGCCAGCAGCCAAGAGGGCTTTGGAAACACCATATATTTT
TRBV19	TRBJ2-7	NA	TRBD2	CASSIRAQGGRTEQYF	TGTGCCAGTAGTATTAGAGCTCAGGGCGGGAGGACCGAGCAGTACTTC
TRBV7-9	TRBJ1-2	NA	NA	CASTVGQRGYTF	TGTGCCAGCACCGTCGGACAGAGGGGCTACACCTTC
TRBV4-1	TRBJ1-2	few	TRBD1	CASSQSGGNGYTF	TGCGCCAGCAGCCAATCAGGGGGCAATGGCTACACCTTC
TRBV28	TRBJ1-3	NA	NA	CASSSTTDPWANIYF	TGTGCCAGCAGTTCCACGACGGATCCCTGGGCGAACATATATTTT
TRBV29-1	TRBJ1-4	once	NA	CSVEGTGGEKLFF	TGCAGCGTTGAAGGGACGGGGGGTGAAAAACTGTTTTTT
TRBV6-1	TRBJ1-4	NA	NA	CASSEDPGTPNEKLFF	TGTGCCAGCAGTGAAGACCCCGGGACACCCAATGAAAAACTGTTTTTT
TRBV7-3	TRBJ2-7	few	NA	CASSQGRGYEQYF	TGTGCCAGCAGCCAGGGGAGGGGCTACGAGCAGTACTTC
TRBV12-5	TRBJ2-1	NA	TRBD2	CASGPSTSGGIHFF	TGTGCTAGTGGTCCCTCGACTAGCGGGGGGATCCATTTCTTC
TRBV28	TRBJ2-2	medium-sized	TRBD2	CASSRLAGDTGELFF	TGTGCCAGCAGTAGACTAGCGGGAGACACCGGGGAGCTGTTTTTT
TRBV7-3	TRBJ1-5	NA	NA	CASSLTGGRDQPQHF	TGTGCCAGCAGCTTAACAGGGGGAAGGGATCAGCCCCAGCATTTT
TRBV12-5	TRBJ2-1	NA	NA	CASGLGGSSYNEQFF	TGTGCTAGTGGTTTGGGAGGAAGCTCCTACAATGAGCAGTTCTTC
TRBV7-2	TRBJ2-7	NA	TRBD1	CASSPGIRGTYEQYF	TGTGCCAGCAGCCCCGGGATCAGGGGGACCTACGAGCAGTACTTC
TRBV10-1	TRBJ2-7	few	NA	CASSESGSLSLYEQYF	TGCGCCAGCAGTGAGTCGGGTAGCCTCAGCCTTTACGAGCAGTACTTC
TRBV4-1	TRBJ2-7	NA	NA	CASSQVREEYEQYF	TGCGCCAGCAGCCAAGTAAGAGAGGAGTACGAGCAGTACTTC
TRBV30	TRBJ2-7	NA	TRBD2	CAWTTKRESRPEQYF	TGTGCATGGACGACGAAGCGGGAGTCCCGCCCCGAGCAGTACTTC
TRBV4-2	TRBJ1-1	NA	NA	CASSQVQGSLNTEAFF	TGTGCCAGCAGCCAAGTCCAGGGGAGTTTGAACACTGAAGCTTTCTTT
TRBV29-1	TRBJ1-2	NA	NA	CSVESPRIYGYTF	TGCAGCGTTGAAAGTCCCAGAATCTATGGCTACACCTTC
TRBV2	TRBJ1-4	few	TRBD1	CASRLQGINEKLFF	TGTGCCAGCAGATTACAGGGGATTAATGAAAAACTGTTTTTT
TRBV5-6	TRBJ2-5	NA	NA	CASSPEFQQETQYF	TGTGCCAGCAGCCCCGAATTTCAGCAAGAGACCCAGTACTTC
TRBV11-3	TRBJ2-5	NA	TRBD1	CASSSGQGAEETQYF	TGTGCCAGCAGCTCTGGACAGGGGGCGGAAGAGACCCAGTACTTC
TRBV12-5	TRBJ2-1	NA	NA	CASGLVTGRDPNEQFF	TGTGCTAGTGGTTTGGTTACCGGGAGAGACCCCAATGAGCAGTTCTTC
TRBV28	TRBJ2-2	NA	TRBD1	CASRNRGSGELFF	TGTGCCAGCAGGAACAGGGGTTCCGGGGAGCTGTTTTTT
TRBV5-1	TRBJ2-1	NA	TRBD1	CASSPTGLPYNEQFF	TGCGCCAGCAGCCCGACAGGGTTGCCATACAATGAGCAGTTCTTC
TRBV6-5	TRBJ1-4	NA	TRBD1	CASSYSQGLGEKLFF	TGTGCCAGCAGTTACTCACAGGGGTTGGGTGAAAAACTGTTTTTT
TRBV29-1	TRBJ1-2	NA	TRBD1	CSVTGTGVPGYTF	TGCAGCGTAACCGGGACAGGGGTCCCTGGCTACACCTTC
TRBV19	TRBJ1-5	NA	NA	CASSIWEGTSNQPQHF	TGTGCCAGTAGTATCTGGGAGGGGACAAGCAATCAGCCCCAGCATTTT
TRBV6-6	TRBJ1-5	NA	NA	CASSFSRGSNQPQHF	TGTGCCAGCAGTTTTAGTCGGGGAAGCAATCAGCCCCAGCATTTT
TRBV18	TRBJ1-3	NA	NA	CASSPPAGAAGNTIYF	TGTGCCAGCTCACCACCGGCAGGGGCCGCAGGAAACACCATATATTTT
TRBV30	TRBJ2-3	NA	NA	CAWSPGTDTQYF	TGTGCCTGGAGTCCGGGCACAGATACGCAGTATTTT
TRBV10-2	TRBJ2-2	NA	NA	CASNLAVPSTGELFF	TGCGCCAGCAACTTAGCGGTGCCAAGCACCGGGGAGCTGTTTTTT
TRBV28	TRBJ2-7	NA	TRBD1	CASSFRDRPYEQYF	TGTGCCAGCAGTTTCCGGGACAGACCCTACGAGCAGTACTTC
TRBV19	TRBJ2-7	NA	TRBD2	CASSIGTRIYEQYF	TGTGCCAGTAGTATCGGGACTAGGATCTACGAGCAGTACTTC
TRBV13	TRBJ1-3	NA	NA	CASSLTMTGKGGNTIYF	TGTGCCAGCAGCCTCACTATGACGGGAAAAGGTGGAAACACCATATATTTT
TRBV7-2	TRBJ1-6	few	NA	CASSFGGQNSPLHF	TGTGCCAGCAGCTTCGGCGGGCAGAATTCACCCCTCCACTTT
TRBV10-1	TRBJ2-3	NA	NA	CASSEFAVAVPDTQYF	TGCGCCAGCAGTGAGTTCGCGGTCGCAGTCCCAGATACGCAGTATTTT
TRBV19	TRBJ2-2	NA	NA	CASSIAQNTGELFF	TGTGCCAGTAGTATAGCCCAGAACACCGGGGAGCTGTTTTTT
TRBV6-5	TRBJ2-7	few	TRBD2	CASSYETSGSYEQYF	TGTGCCAGCAGTTACGAGACTAGCGGGAGCTACGAGCAGTACTTC